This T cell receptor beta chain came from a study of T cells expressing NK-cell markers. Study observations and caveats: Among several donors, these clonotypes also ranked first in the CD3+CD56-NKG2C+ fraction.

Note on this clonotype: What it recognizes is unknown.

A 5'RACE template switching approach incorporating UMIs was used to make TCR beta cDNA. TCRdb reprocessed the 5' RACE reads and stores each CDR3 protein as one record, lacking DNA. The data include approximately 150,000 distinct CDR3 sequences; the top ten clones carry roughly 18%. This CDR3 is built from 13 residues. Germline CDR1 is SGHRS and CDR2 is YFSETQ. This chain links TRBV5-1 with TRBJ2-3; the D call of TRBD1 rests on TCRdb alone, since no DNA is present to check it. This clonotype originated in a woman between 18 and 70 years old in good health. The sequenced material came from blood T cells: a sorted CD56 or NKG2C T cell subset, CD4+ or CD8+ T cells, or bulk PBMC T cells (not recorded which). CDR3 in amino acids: CASSGQTTDTQYF.